This is a list of T cell receptor beta chains from one sample in a study of CD8+CD57+ T cells in acquired aplastic anemia. TCRdb passed the reads through MiXCR, listing each CDR3 protein once. The repertoire holds 150,000 to 180,000 distinct CDR3 sequences, with roughly 49% as singletons. The sequencing sample was made of sorted CD4+, CD8+, or CD8+CD57+ T cells (not recorded which) from PBMCs. These receptors were taken from a human donor with aplastic anemia. CDR3s include the opening cysteine and the closing phenylalanine or tryptophan. Fields, in order: D gene, clone size, J gene, V gene, CDR3 length, CDR3 DNA, CDR3 protein. The D gene is left open where the match is weak. Size is omitted from some rows. Given values are once, few, many or a class for expanded clones.

.,.,TRBJ2-3,TRBV7-2,12,TGTGCCAGCAGCCCCCTAGCAGATACGCAGTATTTT,CASSPLADTQYF
TRBD2,many,TRBJ2-7,TRBV19,17,TGTGCCAGTAGTATGAAGCGTCTAGCGGGGGGCACCTACGAGCAGTACTTC,CASSMKRLAGGTYEQYF
.,.,TRBJ2-7,TRBV2,14,TGTGCCAGCAGGGGGCTTGGCCAAGCCTACGAGCAGTACTTC,CASRGLGQAYEQYF
.,.,TRBJ1-1,TRBV3-1,15,TGTGCCAGCAGTGAAGCGACTGCAGCGAACACTGAAGCTTTCTTT,CASSEATAANTEAFF
TRBD2,.,TRBJ2-7,TRBV2,12,TGTGCCAGCAGGTTACTAGCGCCTGAGCAGTACTTC,CASRLLAPEQYF
.,.,TRBJ2-1,TRBV20-1,12,TGCAGTGCCACCCTCGGGTTCGGGGAGCAGTTCTTC,CSATLGFGEQFF
.,few,TRBJ1-1,TRBV10-3,14,TGTGCCATCAGGTCGCCAGGGTTAGGCACTGAAGCTTTCTTT,CAIRSPGLGTEAFF
.,.,TRBJ1-4,TRBV27,11,TGTGCCAGCAGACTAAATGAAAAACTGTTTTTT,CASRLNEKLFF
.,once,TRBJ2-7,TRBV20-1,12,TGCAGTGCTCTCCCCATTCTTGACGAGCAGTACTTC,CSALPILDEQYF
.,.,TRBJ2-7,TRBV2,14,TGTGCCAGCAGTGGCACAAGGGGAACCTACGAGCAGTACTTC,CASSGTRGTYEQYF
TRBD2,.,TRBJ2-1,TRBV20-1,14,TGCAGTGCTAGGGCCGCTAGCGGGGTGAATGAGCAGTTCTTC,CSARAASGVNEQFF
TRBD1,many,TRBJ2-2,TRBV9,16,TGTGCCAGCAGCGCCCCACAGGGGGCGCGGACCGGGGAGCTGTTTTTT,CASSAPQGARTGELFF
.,.,TRBJ2-1,TRBV2,13,TGTGCCAGCAGAGCCTACTGGACCGCAGAGCAGTTCTTC,CASRAYWTAEQFF
TRBD1,few,TRBJ2-3,TRBV5-6,16,TGTGCCAGCAGCTTGGGGACAGGGGTCTACACAGATACGCAGTATTTT,CASSLGTGVYTDTQYF
TRBD1,.,TRBJ2-7,TRBV29-1,15,TGCAGCGCCAGGCGATGGACAGGGTCGTCGTACGAGCAGTACTTC,CSARRWTGSSYEQYF
.,.,TRBJ1-4,TRBV25-1,14,TGTGTCAGCAGCCCGAGACTAGCTAATGAAAAACTGTTTTTT,CVSSPRLANEKLFF
.,.,TRBJ2-7,TRBV25-1,13,TGTGCCAGCAGTGAATTGTTCCTCTACGAGCAGTACTTC,CASSELFLYEQYF
.,many,TRBJ2-7,TRBV19,14,TGTGCCAGTAGTATTGGGAAGGGGGCCTACGAGCAGTACTTC,CASSIGKGAYEQYF
.,many,TRBJ2-1,TRBV7-9,12,TGTGCCAGCAGCTCACAGGGTAATGAGCAGTTCTTC,CASSSQGNEQFF
.,many,TRBJ2-3,TRBV20-1,13,TGCAGTGCCTGGGGGGCCATCACAGATACGCAGTATTTT,CSAWGAITDTQYF
.,many,TRBJ2-7,TRBV7-2,13,TGTGCCAGCAGCCAAACAAATTCCTACGAGCAGTACTTC,CASSQTNSYEQYF
TRBD1,.,TRBJ2-7,TRBV2,12,TGTGCCGGGGGACAGGGGGCGGGCGAGCAGTACTTC,CAGGQGAGEQYF
TRBD2,.,TRBJ2-1,TRBV7-3,16,TGTGCCAGCAGCTCAGGACTAGCGCAGATATACAATGAGCAGTTCTTC,CASSSGLAQIYNEQFF
.,.,TRBJ2-7,TRBV20-1,14,TGCAGTGCTATTGGTCCGAGAAGCTCCTACGAGCAGTACTTC,CSAIGPRSSYEQYF
TRBD2,.,TRBJ2-7,TRBV10-1,17,TGCGCCAGCAGGTTTGGGACAGGGACTAGCGGGAGCTACGAGCAGTACTTC,CASRFGTGTSGSYEQYF
.,many,TRBJ1-1,TRBV12-3/TRBV12-4,14,TGTGCCAGCAATATTCAGGGGTTAAACACTGAAGCTTTCTTT,CASNIQGLNTEAFF
.,many,TRBJ1-1,TRBV7-9,14,TGTGCCAGCAGCTTAGACAGGATGAACACTGAAGCTTTCTTT,CASSLDRMNTEAFF
.,medium-sized,TRBJ1-6,TRBV6-4,14,TGTGCCAGCAGCGCGCGTGGAGATAATTCACCCCTCCACTTT,CASSARGDNSPLHF
TRBD2,.,TRBJ2-3,TRBV20-1,16,TGCAGTGCTAGAGAGCGGGGACTAGCGGGGGGGCATACGCAGTATTTT,CSARERGLAGGHTQYF
TRBD1,.,TRBJ1-6,TRBV6-2/TRBV6-3,17,TGTGTCAGCAGTTACGGCCACCCCGGGACAGTTTGGTCACCCCTCCACTTT,CVSSYGHPGTVWSPLHF
.,.,TRBJ2-3,TRBV7-2,12,TGTGCCAGCAGCTTGGGCCAGAGTGCGCAGTATTTT,CASSLGQSAQYF
.,.,TRBJ2-7,TRBV7-9,13,TGTGCCAGCAGCCCAGTCGGGGACTACGAGCAGTACTTC,CASSPVGDYEQYF
TRBD1,many,TRBJ2-7,TRBV27,14,TGTGCCAGCAGTCCGGCGGACAGGGAGTACGAGCAGTACTTC,CASSPADREYEQYF
.,few,TRBJ1-1,TRBV10-3,13,TGTGCCATCAGTGAGGGAAGTGGCACTGAAGCTTTCTTT,CAISEGSGTEAFF
TRBD2,few,TRBJ2-7,TRBV2,11,TGTGCCAGCTCGGGGGGATGGGAGCAGTACTTC,CASSGGWEQYF
TRBD2,few,TRBJ2-1,TRBV10-1,13,TGCGCCAGCAAGGGGAGCGGGAGTGGGAAGCAGTTCTTC,CASKGSGSGKQFF
TRBD1,few,TRBJ2-1,TRBV15,12,TGTGCCACCAGCTACAGGGGAAATGAGCAGTTCTTC,CATSYRGNEQFF
TRBD2,.,TRBJ2-5,TRBV2,18,TGTGCCAGCAGTGAAGCTTTAGGACTAGCGGGGGTACAAGAGACCCAGTACTTC,CASSEALGLAGVQETQYF
.,few,TRBJ2-1,TRBV6-2/TRBV6-3,12,TGTGCCAGCAATGAGGGATACAATGAGCAGTTCTTC,CASNEGYNEQFF
.,.,TRBJ2-2,TRBV5-4,15,TGTGCCAGCAGCTTGTGGCCTCCAGGCACCGGGGAGCTGTTTTTT,CASSLWPPGTGELFF
.,.,TRBJ2-7,TRBV7-2,12,TGTGCCAGCAGCTCGACAGACTACGAGCAGTACTTC,CASSSTDYEQYF
TRBD1,once,TRBJ2-7,TRBV29-1,12,TGCAGCGTACCCGGGACAGGGTACGAGCAGTACTTC,CSVPGTGYEQYF
.,.,TRBJ2-7,TRBV7-6,16,TGTGCCAGCAGCTTAGGCCCCTCGTCAGCTCGCTACGAGCAGTACTTC,CASSLGPSSARYEQYF
TRBD1,few,TRBJ1-2,TRBV4-3,16,TGCGCCAGCAGCCAAGATCGAGGGGGCCGGAGGGGGGGCTACACCTTC,CASSQDRGGRRGGYTF
TRBD2,many,TRBJ2-1,TRBV7-9,15,TGTGCCAGCAGTCCCCGACTAGCGGGGGGTAATGAGCAGTTCTTC,CASSPRLAGGNEQFF
TRBD1,.,TRBJ2-7,TRBV29-1,13,TGCAGCGTCCGGGACAGGGGCGCCTACGAGCAGTACTTC,CSVRDRGAYEQYF
TRBD1,.,TRBJ1-1,TRBV10-3,15,TGTGCCATCAGTGGCACCGGGACAGTGAACACTGAAGCTTTCTTT,CAISGTGTVNTEAFF
.,many,TRBJ2-2,TRBV6-4,14,TGTGCCAGCAGTGAGGGGGCAGACACCGGGGAGCTGTTTTTT,CASSEGADTGELFF
.,.,TRBJ2-1,TRBV6-4,13,TGTGCCAGCAGTGCCCGAGAGTACAATGAGCAGTTCTTC,CASSAREYNEQFF
TRBD1,once,TRBJ2-2,TRBV29-1,13,TGCAGCGTTGGGGGACAGGGGGCCGGGGAGCTGTTTTTT,CSVGGQGAGELFF
TRBD1,.,TRBJ2-5,TRBV20-1,13,TGCAGTGCCCCCCGGACAGGGGAAGAGACCCAGTACTTC,CSAPRTGEETQYF